This T cell receptor beta chain was identified in a study of beta chain features in type 1 diabetes. Study background: There were some 98 million sorted cells examined across all samples.

This clone was detected a few times. This CDR3 has 13 amino acids. The germline gives CDR1 SGHRS, CDR2 YFSETQ. The V end lost 3 bases, the J end lost 0 bases, and 7 bases lay between the germline ends. Expressed TCRB transcripts were sequenced, since all the RNA that had been isolated was reverse transcribed. The repertoire was sequenced with immunoSEQ multiplex PCR; TCRdb's copy has only in-frame clones and lacks some. The sample shows 350,000 to 450,000 clones, approximately 15% of them seen only once. A single heparinised blood sample, averaging approximately 110 mL, was obtained per donor. This TCR derives from a woman aged 18-29 years in good health. The sequenced sample was naive CD4+ T cells from blood. The rearrangement joins TRBV5-1 to TRBJ2-7, with D tentatively TRBD2 (5 bases). The CDR3 loop reads CASSSGLSYEQYF. CDR3 sequence (DNA): TGCGCCAGCAGCTCCGGACTCTCCTACGAGCAGTACTTC.